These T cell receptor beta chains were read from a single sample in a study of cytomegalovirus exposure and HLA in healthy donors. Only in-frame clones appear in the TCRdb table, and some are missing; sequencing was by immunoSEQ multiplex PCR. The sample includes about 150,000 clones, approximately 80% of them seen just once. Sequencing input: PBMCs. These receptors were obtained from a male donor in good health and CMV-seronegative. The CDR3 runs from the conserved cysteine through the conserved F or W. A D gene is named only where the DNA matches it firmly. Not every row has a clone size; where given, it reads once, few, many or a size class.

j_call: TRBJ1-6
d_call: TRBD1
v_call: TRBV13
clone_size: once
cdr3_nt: TGTGCCAGCAGCGCCGGGACAGGCCTAAGCTCCTATAATTCACCCCTCCACTTT
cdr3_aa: CASSAGTGLSSYNSPLHF

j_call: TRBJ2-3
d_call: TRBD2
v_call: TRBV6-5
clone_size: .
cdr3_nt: TGTGCCAGCAGTTGGACTAGCGGGGGGCCCACAGATACGCAGTATTTT
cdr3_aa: CASSWTSGGPTDTQYF

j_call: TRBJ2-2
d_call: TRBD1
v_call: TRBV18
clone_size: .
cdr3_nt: TGTGCCAGCTCACGTCGGACAGGGGAGAACACCGGGGAGCTGTTTTTT
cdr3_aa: CASSRRTGENTGELFF

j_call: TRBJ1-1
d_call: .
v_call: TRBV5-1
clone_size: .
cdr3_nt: TGCGCCAGCAGCTTGGCAGGGGCGAACACTGAAGCTTTCTTT
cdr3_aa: CASSLAGANTEAFF

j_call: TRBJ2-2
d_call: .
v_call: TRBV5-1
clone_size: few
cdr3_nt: TGCGCCAGCAGCTTGGGACTTGGGGAGCTGTTTTTT
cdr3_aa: CASSLGLGELFF

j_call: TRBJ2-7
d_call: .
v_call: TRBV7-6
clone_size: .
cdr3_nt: TGTGCCAGCAGCTTAGACCAGGGCCCCTACGAGCAGTACTTC
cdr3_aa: CASSLDQGPYEQYF

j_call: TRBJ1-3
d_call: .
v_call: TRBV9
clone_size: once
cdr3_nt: TGTGCCAGCAGCCCAGGGACAAGACTAAGAAACACCATATATTTT
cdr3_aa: CASSPGTRLRNTIYF

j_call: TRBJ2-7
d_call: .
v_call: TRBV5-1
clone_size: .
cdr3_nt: TGCGCCAGCAGCTGGGTTACTTGGGGCAGCGAGGCCTCCTACGAGCAGTACTTC
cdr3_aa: CASSWVTWGSEASYEQYF

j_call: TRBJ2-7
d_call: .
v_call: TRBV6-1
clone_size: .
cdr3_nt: TGTGCCAGCAGTGAAGAGGCAGGGATAAGGGTCTACGAGCAGTACTTC
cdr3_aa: CASSEEAGIRVYEQYF

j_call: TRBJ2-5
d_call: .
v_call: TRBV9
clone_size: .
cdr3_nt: TGTGCCAGCAGCGTAGGGTTAGCGATAGGGGAGACCCAGTACTTC
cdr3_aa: CASSVGLAIGETQYF

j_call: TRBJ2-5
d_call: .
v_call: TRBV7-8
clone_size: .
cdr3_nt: TGTGCCAGTATGGAGGGGGCTAAAGAGACCCAGTACTTC
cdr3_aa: CASMEGAKETQYF

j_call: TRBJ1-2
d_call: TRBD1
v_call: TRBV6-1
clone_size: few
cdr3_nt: TGTGCCAGCAGTGTCCGGGACAGGGATCCCTATGGCTACACCTTC
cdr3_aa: CASSVRDRDPYGYTF

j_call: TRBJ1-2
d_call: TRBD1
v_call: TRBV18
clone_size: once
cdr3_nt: TGTGCCAGCTCTACCTTGGGACAGGGGGGCTATGGCTACACCTTC
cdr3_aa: CASSTLGQGGYGYTF

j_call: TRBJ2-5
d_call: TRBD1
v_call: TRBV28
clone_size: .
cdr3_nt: TGTGCCAGCAGTTCCCTTGGACAGGGTATGGAGACCCAGTACTTC
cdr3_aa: CASSSLGQGMETQYF

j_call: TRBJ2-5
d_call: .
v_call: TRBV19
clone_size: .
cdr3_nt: TGTGCCAGTAGTATAAGGGCCGGGAAGGGTGCGGAGACTCAGTACTTC
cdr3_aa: CASSIRAGKGAETQYF

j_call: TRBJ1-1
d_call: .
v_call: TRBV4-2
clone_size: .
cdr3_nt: TGTGCCAGCAGCAGGAGTTTGGTCACTGAAGCTTTCTTT
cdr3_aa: CASSRSLVTEAFF

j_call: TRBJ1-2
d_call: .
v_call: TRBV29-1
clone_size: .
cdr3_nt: TGCAGCGTTGAAGATTATGGGCGGCAGGGAGGCTACACCTTC
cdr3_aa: CSVEDYGRQGGYTF

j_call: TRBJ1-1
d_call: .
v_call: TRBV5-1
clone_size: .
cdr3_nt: TGCGCCAGCTCCGGCGGGCCGGGGGGAAACACTGAAGCTTTCTTT
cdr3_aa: CASSGGPGGNTEAFF

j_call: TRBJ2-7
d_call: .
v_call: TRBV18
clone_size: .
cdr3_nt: TGTGCCAGCTCACCACCGGGACGGAGGGGATCCTACGAGCAGTACTTC
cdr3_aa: CASSPPGRRGSYEQYF

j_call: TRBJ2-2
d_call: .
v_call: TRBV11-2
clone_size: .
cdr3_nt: TGTGCCAGCAGCTTAATGAGTGGGAGCGGGGAGCTGTTTTTT
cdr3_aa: CASSLMSGSGELFF

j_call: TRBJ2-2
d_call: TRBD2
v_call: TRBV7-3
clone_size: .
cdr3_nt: TGTGCCAGCAGCCCTAGTAGGAGGGGACTAGCGGAGTTCTCGAACACCGGGGAGCTGTTTTTT
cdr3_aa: CASSPSRRGLAEFSNTGELFF

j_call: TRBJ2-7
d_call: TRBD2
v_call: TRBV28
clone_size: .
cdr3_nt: TGTGCCAGCAGAGCCCTGACTAGCGGGAGTCGGCCCTACGAGCAGTACTTC
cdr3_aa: CASRALTSGSRPYEQYF

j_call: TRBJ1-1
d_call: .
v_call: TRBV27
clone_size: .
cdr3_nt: TGTGCCAGCAGTCTCTCGACGGAGATGAACACTGAAGCTTTCTTT
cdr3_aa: CASSLSTEMNTEAFF

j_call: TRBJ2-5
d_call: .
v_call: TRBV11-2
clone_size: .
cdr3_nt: TGTGCCAGCAGCTTAGGACCAACTCGGGAGCAGTACTTC
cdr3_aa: CASSLGPTREQYF

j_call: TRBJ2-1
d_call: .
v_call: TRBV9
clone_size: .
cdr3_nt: TGTGCCAGCAGCTTATCATCTCGTGCGGGATACAATGAGCAGTTCTTC
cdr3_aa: CASSLSSRAGYNEQFF

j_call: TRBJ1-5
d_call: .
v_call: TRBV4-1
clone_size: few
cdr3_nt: TGCGCCAGCAGCCAATGGGGAGACCCCAATCAGCCCCAGCATTTT
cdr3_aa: CASSQWGDPNQPQHF

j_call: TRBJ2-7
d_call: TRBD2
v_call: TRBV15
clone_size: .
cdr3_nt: TGTGCCACCAGCAGGCTAGCGGGAGGCCCCTACGAGCAGTACTTC
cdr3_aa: CATSRLAGGPYEQYF

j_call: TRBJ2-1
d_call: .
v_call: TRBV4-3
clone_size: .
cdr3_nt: TGCGCCAGCAGCCAAGACAGGGACTTCTCCTACAATGAGCAGTTCTTC
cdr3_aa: CASSQDRDFSYNEQFF

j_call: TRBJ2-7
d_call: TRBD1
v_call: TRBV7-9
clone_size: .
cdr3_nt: TGTTCCAGCAGCTTTACAGGGGACGAGCAGTACTTC
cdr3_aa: CSSSFTGDEQYF

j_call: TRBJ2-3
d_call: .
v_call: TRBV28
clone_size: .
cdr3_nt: TGTGCCAGCAGTCCCGTTCCAGATACGCAGTATTTT
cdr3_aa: CASSPVPDTQYF

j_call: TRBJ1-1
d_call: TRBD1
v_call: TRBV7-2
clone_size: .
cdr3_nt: TGTGCCAGCAGCTCCCGCCGGACAGGGATGAACACTGAAGCTTTCTTT
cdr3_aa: CASSSRRTGMNTEAFF

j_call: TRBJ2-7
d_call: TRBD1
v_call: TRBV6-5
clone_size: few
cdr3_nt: TGTGCCAGCAAGGGACAGGTAGGAGCGTACTACGAGCAGTACTTC
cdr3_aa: CASKGQVGAYYEQYF

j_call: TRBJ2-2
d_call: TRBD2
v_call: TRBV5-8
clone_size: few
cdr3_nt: TGTGCCAGCAGCCCTCGACTAGCGGGGGGGCAAGTTTGGACCGGGGAGCTGTTTTTT
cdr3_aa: CASSPRLAGGQVWTGELFF

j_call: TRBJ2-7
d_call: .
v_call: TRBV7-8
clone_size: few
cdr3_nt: TGTGCCAGCAGCCCCCGGGACTCGAGCTCCTACGAGCAGTACTTC
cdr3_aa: CASSPRDSSSYEQYF

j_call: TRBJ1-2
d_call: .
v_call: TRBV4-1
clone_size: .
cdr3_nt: TGCGCCAGCAGCCAAATCCAAATCAGGTTGGAGGGAGCTAACTATGGCTACCCCTTC
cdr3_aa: CASSQIQIRLEGANYGYPF

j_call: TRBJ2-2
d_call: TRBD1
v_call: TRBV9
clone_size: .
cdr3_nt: TGTGCCAGCAGCCTTGGACAGGCCACCGGGGAGCTGTTTTTT
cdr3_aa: CASSLGQATGELFF

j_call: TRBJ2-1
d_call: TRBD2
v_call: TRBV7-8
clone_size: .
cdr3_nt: TGTGCCAGCAGCTGGACTAGCGGGAGGGCTGAGCAGTTCTTC
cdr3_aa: CASSWTSGRAEQFF

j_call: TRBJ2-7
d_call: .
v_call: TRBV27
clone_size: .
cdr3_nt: TGTGCCAGCGGGGACTTCTCCTACGAGCAGTACTTC
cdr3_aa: CASGDFSYEQYF

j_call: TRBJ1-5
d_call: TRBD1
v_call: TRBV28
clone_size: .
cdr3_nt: TGTGCCAGCACTATTAACGTTGGGGACAGGGGAGGAAATCAGCCCCAGCATTTT
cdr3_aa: CASTINVGDRGGNQPQHF

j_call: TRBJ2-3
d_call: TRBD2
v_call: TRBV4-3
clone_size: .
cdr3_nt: TGCGCCAGCAGCCAGACAGCGGGGGGCCTTAGCACAGATACGCAGTATTTT
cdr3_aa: CASSQTAGGLSTDTQYF

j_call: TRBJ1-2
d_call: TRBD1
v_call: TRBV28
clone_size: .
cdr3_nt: TGTGCCAGCAGTTTTATCAGGGGGGATGGCTACACCTTC
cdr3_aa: CASSFIRGDGYTF

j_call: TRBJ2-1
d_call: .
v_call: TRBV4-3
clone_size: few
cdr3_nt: TGCGCCAGCAGCCAGGACCCTTCGGGACTGACGAATGAGCAGTTCTTC
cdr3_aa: CASSQDPSGLTNEQFF

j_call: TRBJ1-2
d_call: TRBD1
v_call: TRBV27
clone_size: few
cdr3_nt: TGTGCCAGCAGCCTCGGACAGGGAGGTGGCTACACCTTC
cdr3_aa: CASSLGQGGGYTF